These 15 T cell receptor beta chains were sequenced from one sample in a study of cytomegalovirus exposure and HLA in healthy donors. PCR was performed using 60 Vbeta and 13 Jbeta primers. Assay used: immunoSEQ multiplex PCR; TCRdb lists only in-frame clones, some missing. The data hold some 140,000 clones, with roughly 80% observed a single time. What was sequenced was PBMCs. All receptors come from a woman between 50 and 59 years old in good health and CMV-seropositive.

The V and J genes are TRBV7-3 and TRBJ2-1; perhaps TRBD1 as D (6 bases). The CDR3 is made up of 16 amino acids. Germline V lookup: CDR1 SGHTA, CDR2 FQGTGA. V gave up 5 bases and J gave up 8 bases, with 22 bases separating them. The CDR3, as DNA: TGTGCCAGCAGCCTCGACGGGACAAACGCAGGCGATGAGCAGTTCTTC. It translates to CASSLDGTNAGDEQFF.

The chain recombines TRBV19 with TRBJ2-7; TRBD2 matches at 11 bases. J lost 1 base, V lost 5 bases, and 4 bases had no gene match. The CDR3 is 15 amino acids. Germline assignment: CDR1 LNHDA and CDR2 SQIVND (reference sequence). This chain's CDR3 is CASSLRLAGSYEQYF. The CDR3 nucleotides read TGTGCCAGTAGTCTAAGACTAGCGGGGTCCTACGAGCAGTACTTC. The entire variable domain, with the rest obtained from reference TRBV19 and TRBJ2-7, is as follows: DGGITQSPKYLFRKEGQNVTLSCEQNLNHDAMYWYRQDPGQGLRLIYYSQIVNDFQKGDIAEGYSVSREKKESFPLTVTSAQKNPTAFYLCASSLRLAGSYEQYFGPGTRLTVT.

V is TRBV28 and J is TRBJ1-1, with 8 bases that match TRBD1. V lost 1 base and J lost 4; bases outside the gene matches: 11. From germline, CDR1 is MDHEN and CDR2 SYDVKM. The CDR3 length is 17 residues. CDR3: CASSLSRDRFLGTEAFF. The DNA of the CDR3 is TGTGCCAGCAGTTTATCAAGGGACAGGTTTTTGGGCACTGAAGCTTTCTTT.

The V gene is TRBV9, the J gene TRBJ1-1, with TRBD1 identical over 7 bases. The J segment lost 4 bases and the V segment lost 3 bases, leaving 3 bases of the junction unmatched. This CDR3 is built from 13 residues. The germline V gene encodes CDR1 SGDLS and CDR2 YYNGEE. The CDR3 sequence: CASSETGRTEAFF. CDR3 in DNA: TGTGCCAGCAGCGAGACAGGGCGCACTGAAGCTTTCTTT. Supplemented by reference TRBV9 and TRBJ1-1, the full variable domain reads DSGVTQTPKHLITATGQRVTLRCSPRSGDLSVYWYQQSLDQGLQFLIQYYNGEERAKGNILERFSAQQFPDLHSELNLSSLELGDSALYFCASSETGRTEAFFGQGTRLTVV.

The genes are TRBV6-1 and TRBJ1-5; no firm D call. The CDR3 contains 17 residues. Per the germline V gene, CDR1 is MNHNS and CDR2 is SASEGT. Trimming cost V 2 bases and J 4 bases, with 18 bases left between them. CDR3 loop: CASSEYTETLLNQPQHF. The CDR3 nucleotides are TGTGCCAGCAGTGAATACACAGAAACGCTTCTAAATCAGCCCCAGCATTTT.

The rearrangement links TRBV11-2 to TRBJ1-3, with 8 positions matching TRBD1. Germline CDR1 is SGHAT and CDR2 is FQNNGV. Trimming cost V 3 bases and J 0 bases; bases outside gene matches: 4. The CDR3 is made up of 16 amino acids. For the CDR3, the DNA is TGTGCCAGCAGCTTCACCGGGACAGGCTCTGGAAACACCATATATTTT. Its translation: CASSFTGTGSGNTIYF.

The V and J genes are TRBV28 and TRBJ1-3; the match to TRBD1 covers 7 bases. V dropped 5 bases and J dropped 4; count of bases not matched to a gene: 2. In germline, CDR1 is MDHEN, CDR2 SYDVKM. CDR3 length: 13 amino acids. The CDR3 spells CASSDREGNTIYF. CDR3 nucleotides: TGTGCCAGCAGTGACAGGGAAGGAAACACCATATATTTT.

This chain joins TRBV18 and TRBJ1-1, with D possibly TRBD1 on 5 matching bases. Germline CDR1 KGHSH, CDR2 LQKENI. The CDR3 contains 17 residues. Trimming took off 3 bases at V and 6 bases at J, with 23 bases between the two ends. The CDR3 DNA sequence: TGTGCCAGCTCACCCTACCCGGTTACGGGGGTTTACGCTGAAGCTTTCTTT. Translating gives CASSPYPVTGVYAEAFF.

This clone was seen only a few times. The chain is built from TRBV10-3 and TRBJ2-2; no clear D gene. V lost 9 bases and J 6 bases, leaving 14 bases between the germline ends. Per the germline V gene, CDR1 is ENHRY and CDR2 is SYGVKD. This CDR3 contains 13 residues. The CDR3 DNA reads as TGTGCCATTACCGCGTATTTCCCCGGGGAGCTGTTTTTT. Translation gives CAITAYFPGELFF.

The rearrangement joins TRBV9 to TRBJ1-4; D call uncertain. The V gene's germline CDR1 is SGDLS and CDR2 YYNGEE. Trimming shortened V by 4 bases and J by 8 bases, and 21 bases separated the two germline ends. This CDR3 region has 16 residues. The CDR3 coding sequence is TGTGCCAGCAGCCCCAGCGGATACAGCCCGGGAGAAAAACTGTTTTTT. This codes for CASSPSGYSPGEKLFF.

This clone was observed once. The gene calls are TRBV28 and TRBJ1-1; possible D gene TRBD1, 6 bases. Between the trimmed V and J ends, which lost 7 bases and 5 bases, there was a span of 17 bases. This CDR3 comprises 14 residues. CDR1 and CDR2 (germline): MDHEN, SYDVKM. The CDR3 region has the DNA TGTGCCAGCAACAAACAGGGTTGGGGGACTGAAGCTTTCTTT. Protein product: CASNKQGWGTEAFF.

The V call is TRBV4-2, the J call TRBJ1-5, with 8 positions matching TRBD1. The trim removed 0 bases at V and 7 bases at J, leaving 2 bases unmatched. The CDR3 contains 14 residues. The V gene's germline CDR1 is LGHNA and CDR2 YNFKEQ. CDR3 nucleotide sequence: TGTGCCAGCAGCCAAGATTCAGGGGGCCAGCCCCAGCATTTT. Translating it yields CASSQDSGGQPQHF.

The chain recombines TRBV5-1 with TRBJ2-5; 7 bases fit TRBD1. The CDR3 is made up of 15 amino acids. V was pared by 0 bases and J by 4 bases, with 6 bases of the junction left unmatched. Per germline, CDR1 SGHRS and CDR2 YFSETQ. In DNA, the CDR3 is TGCGCCAGCAGCTTGGTTGACAGGGAGCGAGAGACCCAGTACTTC. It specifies CASSLVDRERETQYF.

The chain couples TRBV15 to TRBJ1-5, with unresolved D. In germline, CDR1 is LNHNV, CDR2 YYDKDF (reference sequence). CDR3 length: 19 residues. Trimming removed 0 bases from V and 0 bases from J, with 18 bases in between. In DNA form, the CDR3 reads TGTGCCACCAGCAGAGAAGAACTCGCCCGTGTTTATAGCAATCAGCCCCAGCATTTT. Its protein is CATSREELARVYSNQPQHF.

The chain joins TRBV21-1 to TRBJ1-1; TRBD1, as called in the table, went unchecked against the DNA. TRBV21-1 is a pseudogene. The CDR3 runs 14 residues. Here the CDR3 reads CASSTGWWVTEAFF. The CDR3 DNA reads TGTGCCAGCAGCACAGGGTGGTGGGTCACTGAAGCTTTCTTT.